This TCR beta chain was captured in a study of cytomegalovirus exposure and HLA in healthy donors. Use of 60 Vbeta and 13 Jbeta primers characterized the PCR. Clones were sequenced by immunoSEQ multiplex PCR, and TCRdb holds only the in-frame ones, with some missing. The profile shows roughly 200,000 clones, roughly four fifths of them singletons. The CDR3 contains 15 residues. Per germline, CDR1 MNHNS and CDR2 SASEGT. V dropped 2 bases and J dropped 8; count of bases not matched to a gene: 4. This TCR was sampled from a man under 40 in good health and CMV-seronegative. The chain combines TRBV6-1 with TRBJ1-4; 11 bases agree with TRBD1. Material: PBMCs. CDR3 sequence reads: CASSEPGTGGEKLFF. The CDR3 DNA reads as TGTGCCAGCAGTGAACCCGGGACAGGGGGGGAAAAACTGTTTTTT.